The following is a T cell receptor (beta chain) sequence with its context. Its specificity is unknown. The germline CDR1 and CDR2 sequences are MDHEN and SYDVKM. This CDR3 is 13 amino acids long. Germline trimming cut 3 bases from V and 4 bases from J; bases unmatched to any gene: 2. Here immunoSEQ multiplex PCR was the method, and the copy in TCRdb shows in-frame clones only, minus some. The table shows 15,000 to 20,000 clones, with about 61% occurring only once. This record belongs to a study of Tregs in tolerant kidney transplant recipients. Study-level points and caveats: Activated donor B cell expansion appeared to reveal the most relevant donor-specific TCRbeta repertoire.

The sequence derives from a human donor in good health. Sequenced sample: Tregs from blood cultured with allogeneic cells. V gene TRBV28 combines with J gene TRBJ1-2, with 7 bases identical to TRBD1. The CDR3 loop is CASSFQGVYGYTF. In nucleotides, the CDR3 is TGTGCCAGCAGTTTTCAGGGGGTCTATGGCTACACCTTC.